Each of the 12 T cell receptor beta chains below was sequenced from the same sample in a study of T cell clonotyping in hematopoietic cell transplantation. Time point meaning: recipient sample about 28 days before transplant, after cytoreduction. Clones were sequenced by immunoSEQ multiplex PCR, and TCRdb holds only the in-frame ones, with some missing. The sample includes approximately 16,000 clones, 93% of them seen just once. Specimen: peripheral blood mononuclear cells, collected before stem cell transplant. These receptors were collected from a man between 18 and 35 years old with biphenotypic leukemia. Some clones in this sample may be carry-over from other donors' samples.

CDR3 coding DNA: TGTGCCAGCAGCCCGCTCCACGTATCGGGGGGCGAGCAGTACTTC. Translating gives CASSPLHVSGGEQYF. The rearrangement links TRBV9 to TRBJ2-7, with 7 bases lining up with TRBD2. This CDR3 region has 15 residues. Germline V CDR1 and CDR2: SGDLS, YYNGEE. V dropped 4 bases and J dropped 6; count of bases not matched to a gene: 13. The whole variable domain, remainder taken from reference TRBV9 and TRBJ2-7, is DSGVTQTPKHLITATGQRVTLRCSPRSGDLSVYWYQQSLDQGLQFLIQYYNGEERAKGNILERFSAQQFPDLHSELNLSSLELGDSALYFCASSPLHVSGGEQYFGPGTRLTVT.

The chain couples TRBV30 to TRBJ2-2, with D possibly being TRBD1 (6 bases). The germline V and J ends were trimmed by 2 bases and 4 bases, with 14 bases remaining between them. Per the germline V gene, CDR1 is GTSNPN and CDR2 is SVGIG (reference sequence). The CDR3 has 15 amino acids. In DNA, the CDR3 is TGTGCCTGGAGTCTGACAGGAGGCTCCACCGGGGAGCTGTTTTTT. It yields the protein CAWSLTGGSTGELFF.

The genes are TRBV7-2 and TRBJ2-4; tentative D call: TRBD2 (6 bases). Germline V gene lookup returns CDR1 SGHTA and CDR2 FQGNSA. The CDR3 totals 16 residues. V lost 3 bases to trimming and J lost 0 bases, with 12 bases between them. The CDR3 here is CASSFASAPAKNIQYF. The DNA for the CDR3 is TGTGCCAGCAGCTTTGCTAGCGCACCAGCCAAAAACATTCAGTACTTC. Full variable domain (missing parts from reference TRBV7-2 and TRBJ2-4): GAGVSQSPSNKVTEKGKDVELRCDPISGHTALYWYRQSLGQGLEFLIYFQGNSAPDKSGLPSDRFSAERTGGSVSTLTIQRTQQEDSAVYLCASSFASAPAKNIQYFGAGTRLSVL.

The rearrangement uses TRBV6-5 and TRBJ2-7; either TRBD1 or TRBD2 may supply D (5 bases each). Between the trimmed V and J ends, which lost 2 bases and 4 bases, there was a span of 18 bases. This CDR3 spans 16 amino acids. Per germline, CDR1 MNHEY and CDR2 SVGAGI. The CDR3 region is CASSYAPGRSEYEQYF. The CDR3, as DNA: TGTGCCAGCAGTTACGCGCCGGGACGCAGCGAGTACGAGCAGTACTTC.

In DNA, the CDR3 is TGTGCCAGCAGCCTCCGCGGGACAGGGACGACCGAGCAGTACTTC. Encoded protein: CASSLRGTGTTEQYF. The chain recombines TRBV5-4 with TRBJ2-7, with TRBD1 identical over 9 bases. Germline-derived CDR1 and CDR2 are SGHNT and YYREEE (reference sequence). Trimming cost V 4 bases and J 6 bases; bases outside gene matches: 11. CDR3 size: 15 residues.

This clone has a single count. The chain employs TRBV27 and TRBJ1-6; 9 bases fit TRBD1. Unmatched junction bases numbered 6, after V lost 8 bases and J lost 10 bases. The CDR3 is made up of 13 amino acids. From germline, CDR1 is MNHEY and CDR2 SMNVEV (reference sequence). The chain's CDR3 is CASRDREGSPLHF. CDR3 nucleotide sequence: TGTGCCAGCCGGGACAGGGAAGGCTCACCCCTCCACTTT.

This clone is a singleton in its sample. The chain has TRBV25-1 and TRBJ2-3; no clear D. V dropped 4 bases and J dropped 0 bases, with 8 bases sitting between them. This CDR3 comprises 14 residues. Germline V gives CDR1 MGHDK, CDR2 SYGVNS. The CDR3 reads CASSGPGSTDTQYF. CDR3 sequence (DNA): TGTGCCAGCAGTGGACCCGGCAGCACAGATACGCAGTATTTT. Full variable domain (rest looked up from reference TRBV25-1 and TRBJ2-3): EADIYQTPRYLVIGTGKKITLECSQTMGHDKMYWYQQDPGMELHLIHYSYGVNSTEKGDLSSESTVSRIRTEHFPLTLESARPSHTSQYLCASSGPGSTDTQYFGPGTRLTVL.

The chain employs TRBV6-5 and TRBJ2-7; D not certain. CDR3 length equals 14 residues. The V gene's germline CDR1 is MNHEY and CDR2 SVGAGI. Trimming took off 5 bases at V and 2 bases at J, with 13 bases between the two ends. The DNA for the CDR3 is TGTGCCAGCAGTCAGAGGACGGCGGCCTACGAGCAGTACTTC. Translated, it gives CASSQRTAAYEQYF.

The CDR3 nucleotides are TGTGCCAGCAGCGTGACAGGGTACACTGAAGCTTTCTTT. Protein: CASSVTGYTEAFF. V gene TRBV5-6 combines with J gene TRBJ1-1; TRBD1 agrees at 7 bases. This CDR3 is 13 amino acids long. Unmatched junction bases numbered 3, after V lost 4 bases and J lost 3 bases. Germline V gene data show CDR1 as SGHDT and CDR2 as YYEEEE.

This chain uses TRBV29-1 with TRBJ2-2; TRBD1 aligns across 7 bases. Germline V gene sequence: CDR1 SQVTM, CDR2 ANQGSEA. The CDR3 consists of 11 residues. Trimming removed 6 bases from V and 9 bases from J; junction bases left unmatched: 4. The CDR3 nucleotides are TGCAGCGTAGTGACAGGGCGGGAGCTGTTTTTT. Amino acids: CSVVTGRELFF.

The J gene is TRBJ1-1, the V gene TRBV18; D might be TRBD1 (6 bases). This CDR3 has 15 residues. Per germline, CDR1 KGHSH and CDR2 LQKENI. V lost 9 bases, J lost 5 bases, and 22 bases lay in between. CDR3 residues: CASRLGGPRGTEAFF. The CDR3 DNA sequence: TGTGCCAGTCGGCTAGGGGGACCCCGAGGGACTGAAGCTTTCTTT.

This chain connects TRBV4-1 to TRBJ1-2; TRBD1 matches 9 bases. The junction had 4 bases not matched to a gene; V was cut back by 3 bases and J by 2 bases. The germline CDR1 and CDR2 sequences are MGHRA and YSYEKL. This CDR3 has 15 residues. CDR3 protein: CASSQGQGANYGYTF. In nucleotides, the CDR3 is TGCGCCAGCAGCCAGGGACAGGGTGCGAACTATGGCTACACCTTC.